A single sample gave rise to the 24 T cell receptor beta chains below, sequenced in a study of T cells expressing NK-cell markers. TCRdb derives one entry per CDR3 protein from the 5' RACE reads, leaving out DNA. The table for this sample gives 130,000 to 150,000 distinct CDR3 sequences. Sequencing was done on a sample of blood T cells: a sorted CD56 or NKG2C T cell subset, CD4+ or CD8+ T cells, or bulk PBMC T cells (not recorded which). These receptors all stem from a man aged 18 to 29 in good health.

V is TRBV15 and J is TRBJ2-1. Germline V gene sequence: CDR1 LNHNV, CDR2 YYDKDF (reference sequence). The CDR3 is 15 amino acids. CDR3 in amino acids: CATSRDKGTYNEQFF.

The chain carries TRBV5-1 and TRBJ2-3; the TRBD1 assignment by TCRdb is unverifiable without DNA. CDR3 length: 16 amino acids. Germline CDR1 SGHRS, CDR2 YFSETQ. The chain's CDR3 is CASSLAAGAILDTQYF.

CDR3 sequence: CAWSSGNIQPQHF. The chain combines TRBV30 with TRBJ1-5; no DNA is available, so the TRBD1 call from TCRdb remains unchecked. Germline assignment: CDR1 GTSNPN and CDR2 SVGIG (reference sequence). CDR3 length: 13 residues.

The CDR3 reads CASSLAPGDATNEKLFF. The chain joins TRBV11-2 to TRBJ1-4; with no DNA, the TCRdb D assignment of TRBD1 cannot be verified. The CDR3 runs 17 residues. Germline V gene sequence: CDR1 SGHAT, CDR2 FQNNGV.

V and J are TRBV20-1 and TRBJ2-2; lacking DNA, the TRBD2 call made by TCRdb goes unchecked. The CDR3 is 14 amino acids. Per the germline V gene, CDR1 is DFQATT and CDR2 is SNEGSKA (reference sequence). CDR3 sequence reads: CSARDFERGEELFF.

The CDR3 sequence: CASSQGFSEVDYNEQFF. This sequence joins TRBV4-3 and TRBJ2-1. Germline-derived CDR1 and CDR2 are LGHNA and YSLEER. This CDR3 has 17 residues.

The V gene is TRBV7-2, the J gene TRBJ1-5; TCRdb returns TRBD1, unconfirmable since there is no DNA. The length of the CDR3 is 15 residues. Germline-derived CDR1 and CDR2 are SGHTA and FQGNSA. The CDR3 sequence: CATRQDPYSNQPQHF.

The gene calls are TRBV13 and TRBJ2-3. CDR3 size: 16 residues. Germline V gives CDR1 PRHDT, CDR2 FYEKMQ (reference sequence). CDR3 residues: CASSSKNILGTDTQYF. Full variable domain (missing parts from reference TRBV13 and TRBJ2-3): AAGVIQSPRHLIKEKRETATLKCYPIPRHDTVYWYQQGPGQDPQFLISFYEKMQSDKGSIPDRFSAQQFSDYHSELNMSSLELGDSALYFCASSSKNILGTDTQYFGPGTRLTVL.

This sequence joins TRBV29-1 and TRBJ2-3; TCRdb outputs TRBD1, but without DNA this stays unchecked. The CDR3 has 15 residues. Per the germline V gene, CDR1 is SQVTM and CDR2 is ANQGSEA. The CDR3 here is CSVVLGRGSTDTQYF.

The chain uses TRBV9 and TRBJ2-5; lacking DNA, the TRBD1 call made by TCRdb goes unchecked. There are 14 residues in the CDR3. The germline V gene encodes CDR1 SGDLS and CDR2 YYNGEE. The CDR3 spells CASSAGDRVETQYF.

The V call is TRBV6-5, the J call TRBJ2-1; TCRdb's assignment of TRBD2 cannot be checked, as there is no DNA. Germline lookup yields CDR1 MNHEY and CDR2 SVGAGI. This CDR3 contains 15 residues. The CDR3 reads CASSYSRAGDNEQFF.

The V call is TRBV23-1, the J call TRBJ2-1; the D gene TCRdb calls, TRBD1, cannot be checked with no DNA. TRBV23-1 is marked as an open reading frame, function uncertain. The CDR3 is 16 residues long. The CDR3 is CASSQRDRGAYNEQFF.

This chain links TRBV4-1 with TRBJ2-1; TCRdb designates TRBD2, a call that cannot be tested without DNA. Germline lookup yields CDR1 MGHRA and CDR2 YSYEKL. The CDR3 loop spans 19 amino acids. The CDR3 sequence: CASSYGTSGSPSSYNEQFF.

The V and J genes are TRBV7-9 and TRBJ2-1; the TCRdb D gene call, TRBD2, has no DNA to confirm it. Germline assignment: CDR1 SEHNR and CDR2 FQNEAQ (reference sequence). This CDR3 spans 16 amino acids. The CDR3 region is CASSPPSGRAGDEQFF.

CDR3 in amino acids: CASRDMAYGYTF. V gene TRBV7-9 combines with J gene TRBJ1-2; TCRdb lists TRBD1, though no DNA is available to test this call. The germline gives CDR1 SEHNR, CDR2 FQNEAQ (reference sequence). CDR3 length equals 12 residues.

The rearrangement links TRBV12-3 or TRBV12-4 to TRBJ1-2; TCRdb calls TRBD1, which cannot be checked without DNA. The CDR3 is made up of 15 amino acids. The chain's CDR3 is CASSFLGTANYGYTF.

The chain is built from TRBV6-5 and TRBJ2-3; TCRdb's D call of TRBD1 is untestable without DNA. CDR3 length: 15 residues. Germline V gene data show CDR1 as MNHEY and CDR2 as SVGAGI. CDR3 sequence reads: CASSPRTGSTDTQYF.

J is TRBJ1-1 and V is TRBV29-1; TCRdb calls TRBD1, which cannot be checked without DNA. Germline V gene data show CDR1 as SQVTM and CDR2 as ANQGSEA. This CDR3 spans 14 amino acids. This CDR3 reads CSVEDGTHPSGAFF.

The chain is built from TRBV20-1 and TRBJ2-7; checking the TCRdb D call of TRBD1 is not possible without DNA. Germline V gives CDR1 DFQATT, CDR2 SNEGSKA (reference sequence). The CDR3 extends over 14 amino acids. Here the CDR3 reads CSASPDRASYEQYF.

The chain combines TRBV28 with TRBJ2-1; TCRdb gives TRBD2 as the D gene, but with no DNA this cannot be confirmed. The CDR3 has 14 residues. Looked up from germline, CDR1 is MDHEN and CDR2 is SYDVKM. CDR3 sequence: CASRRGTSGNEQFF.

V usage is TRBV28 and J usage is TRBJ2-4; the TRBD1 assignment by TCRdb is unverifiable without DNA. This CDR3 is 14 amino acids long. Germline-derived CDR1 and CDR2 are MDHEN and SYDVKM. The CDR3 sequence is CASRDRGPKNIQYF.

CDR3 loop: CASSYYLDREQFF. This chain links TRBV6-5 with TRBJ2-1. This CDR3 region has 13 residues. The V gene's germline CDR1 is MNHEY and CDR2 SVGAGI.

The chain has TRBV4-3 and TRBJ2-7; checking the TCRdb D call of TRBD2 is not possible without DNA. CDR1 is LGHNA and CDR2 is YSLEER in the germline V gene. The CDR3 is 16 residues long. CDR3 sequence reads: CASSQDRLAGAYEQYF.

This chain connects TRBV4-1 to TRBJ2-1; TCRdb names TRBD2, which stays unverified in the absence of DNA. Germline CDR1 reads MGHRA; CDR2 reads YSYEKL. The CDR3 is 16 residues long. The chain's CDR3 is CASSLTGTSAGNEQFF.